This TCR beta chain was recovered during a study of cytomegalovirus exposure and HLA in healthy donors. The study's findings and limits: Links to common viral pathogens appeared, in a later analysis, for several of the most significant clusters.

Germline loops: CDR1 LNHNV, CDR2 YYDKDF (reference sequence). Trimming took 3 bases from V and 5 from J, leaving 8 bases between them. The CDR3 length is 12 residues. Amplification used 60 Vbeta primers and 13 Jbeta primers. The repertoire was sequenced with immunoSEQ multiplex PCR; TCRdb's copy has only in-frame clones and lacks some. Of approximately 100,000 clones listed, 86% are singletons. As for this clone: The antigen is undetermined.

Sequencing was carried out using PBMCs. The sequence was obtained from a man aged 30 to 39 in good health and CMV-seropositive. J is TRBJ2-7 and V is TRBV15; D may be TRBD1 (6 bases). DNA for the CDR3: TGTGCCACCAGCAGTCAGGGGAACGAGCAGTACTTC. It codes for CATSSQGNEQYF.